Included here is one T cell receptor (beta chain) sequence, with context. Its antigen is unknown. This entry is derived from a study of graft-versus-host responses after intestinal transplantation. Whole-study results and caveats: Some GvH clones were seen earlier in gut or blood, suggesting intestinal origin.

Data came from immunoSEQ multiplex PCR; TCRdb stores just in-frame clones and leaves some out. The table lists around 100,000 clones, around 92% of them singletons, with about 0.18% in the top ten. This receptor was taken from a human donor who was the organ donor for an intestinal transplant. The sample here was unstimulated CD4+ T cells sorted from spleen or lymph node cells, taken before transplant.

In DNA form, the CDR3 reads TGTGCCAGCAGCGTAGACTCCTACGAGCAGTACTTC. Residues: CASSVDSYEQYF. The V call is TRBV5-6, the J call TRBJ2-7, with D unclear. Germline loops: CDR1 SGHDT, CDR2 YYEEEE. Trimming shortened V by 4 bases and J by 0 bases, and 5 bases separated the two germline ends. This CDR3 has 12 residues.